This TCR beta chain is from a study of blood T cell repertoires in COVID-19. Study-level background: Acute-phase and convalescent COVID-19 samples originated in the United States, Italy and Spain. The cDNA or gDNA used as material had been derived from T cells, B-cell-depleted T cells, or PBMCs.

V was pared by 3 bases and J by 2 bases, with 5 bases of the junction left unmatched. CDR1 and CDR2 from the germline V gene are MNHEY and SMNVEV (reference sequence). CDR3 length: 15 residues. The repertoire was sequenced with immunoSEQ multiplex PCR; TCRdb's copy has only in-frame clones and lacks some. Of 450,000 to 500,000 clones listed, 80% to 90% are singletons. This chain links TRBV27 with TRBJ2-7; 9 bases are shared with TRBD2. This TCR was recovered from a human donor in a cohort sampled during active COVID-19. The source material was peripheral blood. Written as DNA, the CDR3 is TGTGCCAGCAGTTTGGCTAGCGGGATAACCTACGAGCAGTACTTC. It encodes CASSLASGITYEQYF.